This TCR beta chain was identified in a study of T cells after yellow fever vaccination. This clonotype was observed a few times. Its antigen is currently unknown. The germline V gene encodes CDR1 MDHEN and CDR2 SYDVKM. Trimming removed 3 bases from V and 0 bases from J, with 9 bases in between. There are 15 residues in the CDR3. TCRdb reanalysed the 5' RACE reads using MiXCR and keeps one entry per CDR3 protein. The sample shows a few hundred thousand distinct CDR3 sequences, over 8% of them seen only once. Study conclusions and caveats: Weaker overall, the secondary response nonetheless peaked faster (day 5 versus 15). Sorted repertoires could include abundant contaminating clonotypes from bulk cells. The booster response re-showed most primary clones: 95% to 96% CD4, more than 80% CD8.

This sequence originates from a man younger than 35 who received the YFV17D yellow fever vaccine. The chain uses TRBV28 and TRBJ2-1; D unclear. Here the sequenced sample was PBMCs, taken on the day of the first yellow fever vaccination. CDR3 nucleotides: TGTGCCAGCAGTTTTCAGATTAGCTCCTACAATGAGCAGTTCTTC. Its translation: CASSFQISSYNEQFF.